Presented here are 30 T cell receptor beta chains from one specimen sequenced in a study of T-cell reconstitution after alpha-beta-depleted transplantation in children. As it was prepared, the TCRbeta library received unique molecular identifiers. TCRdb fed the PCR reads into MiXCR, producing one record per CDR3 protein. The sample carries hundreds of thousands of distinct CDR3 sequences, 9.5% to 15% recorded once. Source: PBMCs from the stem cell graft donor, taken from the stem cell graft. Receptor source: a human donor who donated a stem cell graft to a child with combined immunodeficiency.

This clonotype appeared a few times. The V call is TRBV5-4, the J call TRBJ2-1; 10 bases line up with TRBD2. Germline lookup yields CDR1 SGHNT and CDR2 YYREEE (reference sequence). The CDR3 consists of 15 residues. The junction had 9 bases not matched to a gene; V was cut back by 2 bases and J by 10 bases. The CDR3 coding sequence is TGTGCCAGCAGCTTACAGCGGGGGGGCACTTGGGAGCAGTTCTTC. Translating gives CASSLQRGGTWEQFF.

This clonotype was counted a few times. This chain connects TRBV28 to TRBJ2-4; 9 bases agree with TRBD1. J was trimmed by 3 bases and V by 3 bases; bases with no gene match: 9. Looked up from germline, CDR1 is MDHEN and CDR2 is SYDVKM. CDR3 length: 17 amino acids. For the CDR3, the DNA is TGTGCCAGCAGTTTCTCTTGGGACAGGGATGTCAAAAACATTCAGTACTTC. Amino acid sequence: CASSFSWDRDVKNIQYF.

Of note for this clonotype: Germline is not matched at one junction end, which may reflect a read error. This chain uses TRBV28 with TRBJ2-1; a weak D match, TRBD2 (5 bases). The CDR3 loop spans 14 amino acids. Germline CDR1 is MDHEN and CDR2 is SYDVKM. The CDR3 bases are TGTGCCAGCGGTTTGTTTGGTGGCAGCGGCGAGCAGTTCTTC. Translating gives CASGLFGGSGEQFF. The full variable domain, rest sourced from reference TRBV28 and TRBJ2-1, is DVKVTQSSRYLVKRTGEKVFLECVQDMDHENMFWYRQDPGLGLRLIYFSYDVKMKEKGDIPEGYSVSREKKERFSLILESASTNQTSMYLCASGLFGGSGEQFFGPGTRLTVL.

The rearrangement joins TRBV19 to TRBJ1-1, with 7 positions matching TRBD1. Germline trimming cut 5 bases from V and 1 base from J; bases unmatched to any gene: 7. From germline, CDR1 is LNHDA and CDR2 SQIVND (reference sequence). This CDR3 comprises 15 residues. The CDR3 region has the DNA TGTGCCAGTAGTCCTACAGGGGAGGAGAACACTGAAGCTTTCTTT. This codes for CASSPTGEENTEAFF. The complete variable domain, with remaining parts taken from reference TRBV19 and TRBJ1-1, reads DGGITQSPKYLFRKEGQNVTLSCEQNLNHDAMYWYRQDPGQGLRLIYYSQIVNDFQKGDIAEGYSVSREKKESFPLTVTSAQKNPTAFYLCASSPTGEENTEAFFGQGTRLTVV.

The chain recombines TRBV30 with TRBJ1-2; 12 bases line up with TRBD1. With V trimmed by 3 bases and J by 3 bases, 2 bases remained unmatched. The CDR3 sequence is 14 residues long. Germline loops: CDR1 GTSNPN, CDR2 SVGIG (reference sequence). This chain's CDR3 is CAWRGTGGYYGYTF. CDR3 coding DNA: TGTGCCTGGAGGGGGACAGGGGGCTACTATGGCTACACCTTC.

This clonotype was found a few times. The chain is built from TRBV12-5 and TRBJ2-1; D unresolved. This CDR3 is 12 amino acids long. Germline V lookup: CDR1 LGHNT, CDR2 FRNRAP. V was clipped by 6 bases and J by 6 bases, with 9 bases between them. The CDR3: CASGPISNEQFF. The CDR3 DNA reads TGTGCTAGTGGACCGATAAGCAATGAGCAGTTCTTC.

This chain links TRBV6-2 or TRBV6-3 with TRBJ1-1; 9 positions match TRBD1. CDR3 length: 15 amino acids. Germline V CDR1 and CDR2: MNHEY, SVGEGT. Germline trimming cut 6 bases from V and 5 bases from J; bases unmatched to any gene: 10. The CDR3 coding sequence is TGTGCCAGCAGCTCGGGACAGGGATATTTGACTGAAGCTTTCTTT. Its translation: CASSSGQGYLTEAFF.

The V and J genes are TRBV9 and TRBJ2-3, with D possibly matching TRBD2 (6 bases). The CDR3 covers 13 residues. Germline CDR1 reads SGDLS; CDR2 reads YYNGEE. The V end lost 0 bases, the J end lost 5 bases, and 7 bases lay between the germline ends. The CDR3 here is CASSVEEGDTQYF. The CDR3 DNA reads as TGTGCCAGCAGCGTAGAGGAGGGAGATACGCAGTATTTT.

The chain is built from TRBV7-6 and TRBJ2-7; D unclear. V was clipped by 0 bases and J by 3 bases, with 6 bases between them. The CDR3 is 13 amino acids. The V gene's germline CDR1 is SGHVS and CDR2 FNYEAQ. This chain's CDR3 is CASSLAKNYEQYF. The CDR3 DNA reads TGTGCCAGCAGCTTAGCCAAGAACTACGAGCAGTACTTC.

The J gene is TRBJ2-2, the V gene TRBV6-5; 7 bases map to TRBD1. The CDR3 runs to 16 residues. Germline lookup yields CDR1 MNHEY and CDR2 SVGAGI. The V gene end was trimmed by 4 bases and the J gene end by 0 bases; junction bases not matched to a gene: 5. DNA of the CDR3: TGTGCCAGCAGTTTCTACAGGGGCTCGAACACCGGGGAGCTGTTTTTT. It codes for CASSFYRGSNTGELFF.

The rearrangement joins TRBV5-1 to TRBJ2-1; 10 bases line up with TRBD2. CDR3 size: 16 residues. The V and J ends lost 4 bases and 3 bases, in that order; junction bases with no gene match: 7. CDR1 is SGHRS and CDR2 is YFSETQ in the germline V gene. The CDR3 region is CASSNGTSDLYNEQFF. The CDR3 nucleotides read TGCGCCAGCAGCAACGGGACTAGCGATCTCTACAATGAGCAGTTCTTC. The entire variable domain, with the rest obtained from reference TRBV5-1 and TRBJ2-1, is as follows: KAGVTQTPRYLIKTRGQQVTLSCSPISGHRSVSWYQQTPGQGLQFLFEYFSETQRNKGNFPGRFSGRQFSNSRSEMNVSTLELGDSALYLCASSNGTSDLYNEQFFGPGTRLTVL.

The J gene is TRBJ2-7, the V gene TRBV5-1, with unresolved D. The CDR3 length is 15 residues. Between the trimmed V and J ends, which lost 7 bases and 0 bases, there was a span of 17 bases. The germline V gene has CDR1 SGHRS and CDR2 YFSETQ. For the CDR3, the DNA is TGCGCCAGCCCTGTCAAGACTCCCGGCTCCTACGAGCAGTACTTC. Protein product: CASPVKTPGSYEQYF.

In nucleotides, the CDR3 is TGTGCCAGCAGCGTAGCCCGGACTAGCGGGGGGCGAGAGACCCAGTACTTC. It codes for CASSVARTSGGRETQYF. The rearrangement links TRBV9 to TRBJ2-5; 14 bases align to TRBD2. The germline CDR1 and CDR2 sequences are SGDLS and YYNGEE. J lost 4 bases, V lost 0 bases, and 5 bases had no gene match. There are 17 residues in the CDR3. The entire variable domain, with the rest obtained from reference TRBV9 and TRBJ2-5, is as follows: DSGVTQTPKHLITATGQRVTLRCSPRSGDLSVYWYQQSLDQGLQFLIQYYNGEERAKGNILERFSAQQFPDLHSELNLSSLELGDSALYFCASSVARTSGGRETQYFGPGTRLLVL.

This clonotype was detected many times. V gene TRBV10-3 combines with J gene TRBJ2-1; 7 positions match TRBD1. The germline CDR1 and CDR2 sequences are ENHRY and SYGVKD. CDR3 length: 16 amino acids. The V gene end was trimmed by 2 bases and the J gene end by 5 bases; junction bases not matched to a gene: 9. CDR3 sequence: CAISEIEQGWDNEQFF. Here the CDR3 DNA reads TGTGCCATCAGTGAGATAGAACAGGGGTGGGACAATGAGCAGTTCTTC.

The chain employs TRBV30 and TRBJ2-4; TRBD2 agrees at 9 bases. Looked up from germline, CDR1 is GTSNPN and CDR2 is SVGIG (reference sequence). CDR3 length: 12 residues. The junction had 3 bases not matched to a gene; V was cut back by 0 bases and J by 12 bases. Here the CDR3 reads CAWSVAGGYQYF. CDR3 coding DNA: TGTGCCTGGAGTGTAGCGGGGGGCTATCAGTACTTC. The whole variable domain, filled in from reference TRBV30 and TRBJ2-4, reads SQTIHQWPATLVQPVGSPLSLECTVEGTSNPNLYWYRQAAGRGLQLLFYSVGIGQISSEVPQNLSASRPQDRQFILSSKKLLLSDSGFYLCAWSVAGGYQYFGAGTRLSVL.

Only a few counts were recorded for this clonotype. The chain has TRBV6-5 and TRBJ2-2, with TRBD2 matching 10 bases. Trimming removed 4 bases from V and 6 bases from J; junction bases left unmatched: 8. CDR1 MNHEY and CDR2 SVGAGI come from the germline V gene. The CDR3 consists of 16 residues. The CDR3 bases are TGTGCCAGCAGTTCCCCGGGACTAGCGAGGTCCGGGGAGCTGTTTTTT. Its protein is CASSSPGLARSGELFF.

This clonotype was counted many times. The CDR3 sequence is CASSLEAISYEQYF. The CDR3 DNA reads TGTGCCAGCAGTTTAGAGGCTATCTCCTACGAGCAGTACTTC. This chain joins TRBV12-3 or TRBV12-4 and TRBJ2-7; D is ambiguous. Deletions cut 1 base from V and 0 bases from J, with 7 bases between. CDR3 length: 14 residues.

This clonotype came up a few times. The gene calls are TRBV28 and TRBJ1-5; D remains ambiguous. Germline V lookup: CDR1 MDHEN, CDR2 SYDVKM. The CDR3 extends over 12 amino acids. V shed 6 bases and J shed 5 bases, with 8 bases lying between them. The CDR3 DNA follows: TGTGCCAGCAGCCCCCCTGATCAGCCCCAGCATTTT. Protein product: CASSPPDQPQHF.

The chain is built from TRBV10-3 and TRBJ2-7; 9 bases agree with TRBD2. This CDR3 comprises 15 residues. The V gene end was trimmed by 7 bases and the J gene end by 4 bases; junction bases not matched to a gene: 11. Germline V CDR1 and CDR2: ENHRY, SYGVKD. The CDR3 nucleotides read TGTGCCATCAATCCTAGCGGGGAGCCTACATACGAGCAGTACTTC. This sequence encodes CAINPSGEPTYEQYF.

This clonotype turned up a few times. The rearrangement links TRBV9 to TRBJ1-1; possible D gene TRBD1, 5 bases. CDR1 and CDR2 (germline): SGDLS, YYNGEE. CDR3 length: 16 residues. Trimming removed 0 bases from V and 4 bases from J, with 16 bases in between. This CDR3 is CASSVGGGGLGTEAFF. CDR3 DNA: TGTGCCAGCAGCGTAGGCGGGGGAGGGCTCGGCACTGAAGCTTTCTTT.

This chain connects TRBV2 to TRBJ2-3, with D perhaps matching TRBD1 or TRBD2 (5 bases each). V lost 6 bases to trimming and J lost 2 bases, with 15 bases between them. CDR3 size: 15 residues. Germline CDR1 SNHLY, CDR2 FYNNEI. The CDR3 bases are TGTGCCAGCAGAATCTTTGGGGGAATCACAGATACGCAGTATTTT. Encoded protein: CASRIFGGITDTQYF.

This clonotype has at least ten counts. The chain recombines TRBV6-2 or TRBV6-3 with TRBJ1-5; D gene uncertain. CDR1 and CDR2 from the germline V gene are MNHEY and SVGEGT. There are 14 residues in the CDR3. Trimming shortened V by 6 bases and J by 11 bases, and 20 bases separated the two germline ends. The DNA of the CDR3 is TGTGCCAGCAGCGAGGTAAGACCCAGCGAGGCCCAGCATTTT. It yields the protein CASSEVRPSEAQHF.

This clonotype was seen many times. The rearrangement links TRBV9 to TRBJ2-3; 10 bases are a match to TRBD2. There are 15 residues in the CDR3. Per the germline V gene, CDR1 is SGDLS and CDR2 is YYNGEE. The ends lost 5 bases at V and 4 bases at J; junction bases unmatched: 7. CDR3 residues: CASRAAGGMSDTQYF. CDR3 nucleotides: TGTGCCAGCAGGGCAGCGGGGGGGATGTCAGATACGCAGTATTTT. Looking up the rest from reference TRBV9 and TRBJ2-3 gives the full variable domain: DSGVTQTPKHLITATGQRVTLRCSPRSGDLSVYWYQQSLDQGLQFLIQYYNGEERAKGNILERFSAQQFPDLHSELNLSSLELGDSALYFCASRAAGGMSDTQYFGPGTRLTVL.

The rearrangement links TRBV7-8 to TRBJ1-1; 7 nucleotides agree with TRBD1. V trimming: 1 base; J trimming: 4 bases; junction bases outside the gene matches: 6. Germline loops: CDR1 SGHVS, CDR2 FQNEAQ. The CDR3 extends over 15 amino acids. The CDR3 here is CASSLEATGSTEAFF. CDR3 in DNA: TGTGCCAGCAGCTTAGAGGCGACAGGGAGCACTGAAGCTTTCTTT.

This clonotype was detected only a few times. The chain couples TRBV20-1 to TRBJ2-5, with 7 positions matching TRBD1. CDR3 length: 14 amino acids. The V gene end was trimmed by 5 bases and the J gene end by 5 bases; junction bases not matched to a gene: 11. Germline CDR1 DFQATT, CDR2 SNEGSKA (reference sequence). CDR3 residues: CSADRASVEETQYF. As DNA, the CDR3 is TGCAGTGCTGACAGGGCTTCGGTAGAGGAGACCCAGTACTTC.

In this sample, this clonotype turned up a few times. This chain joins TRBV6-2 or TRBV6-3 and TRBJ2-1, with D tentatively TRBD2 (5 bases). This CDR3 region has 13 residues. Germline V gene sequence: CDR1 MNHEY, CDR2 SVGEGT. V was cut by 8 bases and J by 6 bases, with 14 bases left in between. CDR3 amino acids: CASGRGPPNEQFF. The CDR3 nucleotides are TGTGCCAGCGGCCGGGGTCCACCCAATGAGCAGTTCTTC.

The CDR3 nucleotides are TGCAGTGCTAGGGGAGGGATGAACACTGAAGCTTTCTTT. Protein product: CSARGGMNTEAFF. The J gene is TRBJ1-1, the V gene TRBV20-1; D gene uncertain. Trimming stripped 3 bases from V and 0 bases from J, with 8 bases between. The CDR3 extends over 13 amino acids. Per germline, CDR1 DFQATT and CDR2 SNEGSKA (reference sequence).

The chain has TRBV4-1 and TRBJ2-1; TRBD2 matches at 7 bases. V dropped 0 bases and J dropped 0; count of bases not matched to a gene: 11. Germline lookup yields CDR1 MGHRA and CDR2 YSYEKL. The length of the CDR3 is 19 residues. The CDR3 is CASSQEAPLAVSSYNEQFF. The CDR3 bases are TGCGCCAGCAGCCAAGAGGCCCCGCTAGCGGTGAGCTCCTACAATGAGCAGTTCTTC.

This clonotype was found a few times. This clone may be a read error of a much larger clone one base away. The chain is built from TRBV7-8 and TRBJ2-6; D unclear. Trimming removed 7 bases from V and 1 base from J, with 5 bases in between. The CDR3 totals 13 residues. Germline V gene data show CDR1 as SGHVS and CDR2 as FQNEAQ. For the CDR3, the DNA is TGTGCCAGCATCCTTTCTGGGGCCAACGTCCTGACTTTC. Amino acids: CASILSGANVLTF.

This clonotype occurred a few times. The rearrangement links TRBV27 to TRBJ2-1; no clear D. The V gene lost 3 bases and the J gene lost 5 bases, with 14 bases spanning the gap. The CDR3 has 15 residues. Germline V gene sequence: CDR1 MNHEY, CDR2 SMNVEV (reference sequence). This CDR3 is CASSFNPGRNNEQFF. CDR3 bases: TGTGCCAGCAGTTTTAATCCAGGTCGGAACAATGAGCAGTTCTTC.